This T cell receptor (beta chain) was identified in a study of PD-1 blockade in classical Hodgkin lymphoma. Sequenced by immunoSEQ multiplex PCR; TCRdb stores in-frame clones only, minus some. There are about 41,000 clones in the sample; around two thirds occur only once, and 2.6% lies in the top ten. With 2 bases clipped from V and 3 bases from J, the junction kept 6 bases outside the gene matches. CDR3 length: 15 residues. Germline V lookup: CDR1 SNHLY, CDR2 FYNNEI. Time point indicated: cycle 4 day 1 (C4D1), after 5 to 7 weeks of nivolumab. Every patient had relapsed following autologous stem cell transplantation, and cohorts differed in brentuximab vedotin exposure.

The receptor was derived from a human donor with classical Hodgkin lymphoma. The rearrangement links TRBV2 to TRBJ2-5, with 7 nucleotides matching TRBD1. Source: peripheral blood mononuclear cells (PBMCs), taken before the fourth cycle of nivolumab. The DNA for the CDR3 is TGTGCCAGCAGTGAATGGGAAGGACAGGAAGAGACCCAGTACTTC. It specifies CASSEWEGQEETQYF.